The clone carrying this TCR beta chain has only a few counts. Its matching antigen is unknown. Researchers used 5'RACE with constant-segment primers to make TCR alpha and TCR beta cDNA libraries that carry sample barcodes and UMIs. Each CDR3 protein is one row after TCRdb ran MiXCR on the 5' RACE reads. The sample has a few hundred thousand distinct CDR3 sequences; around an eighth are singletons. This specimen comes from a study of T-cell memory formation after mild COVID-19. Turning to the study itself: Largely donor-specific TCR clusters were found.

General observations from the study: Mainly in CM and EM were contracting CD4+ clones; CD8+ were in EMRA. A second wave expanding day 15 to 37 was CD4+-biased; contracting clones were balanced.

The CDR3 is made up of 9 amino acids. V gave up 2 bases and J gave up 12 bases, with 3 bases separating them. The sequencing input was PBMCs or a T cell subset sorted from them (not recorded which). The rearrangement links TRBV5-7 to TRBJ2-1; D is undetermined. TRBV5-7 is flagged as an ORF with uncertain function. The TCR originated in a man between 18 and 29 years old who had mild COVID-19 (a few samples of this study predate the infection). Cell type and time point are not known. The CDR3 protein is CASSLMQFF. The CDR3 nucleotides read TGTGCCAGCAGCTTAATGCAGTTCTTC.